This record covers a single T cell receptor beta chain. Its matching antigen is unknown. From germline, CDR1 is MNHNS and CDR2 SASEGT. Trimming took off 0 bases at V and 7 bases at J, with 13 bases between the two ends. The CDR3 covers 15 residues. The data were obtained in a study of OX40 agonist ivuxolimab in advanced cancers. Study-level points and caveats: By week 6 at 0.1 to 3.0 mg/kg, blood CD4+ and CD8+ T cells had expanded clonally. The mean number of expanded clones was higher in CD8+ T cells than in CD4+. Certain nonresponders likewise exhibited a low normalized T-cell clonal expansion.

Produced via immunoSEQ multiplex PCR; TCRdb's table is partial and in-frame only. The sample includes some 74,000 clones, less than 95% seen only once; the top ten take more than 0.85%. Cycle 7 day 1, cycle 4 day 1, and baseline were the timepoints at which blood was sampled. The gene calls are TRBV6-1 and TRBJ2-1; no clear D gene. The source of this sequence is an adult with an advanced solid tumor such as melanoma, head and neck, liver or kidney cancer. Source: CD4+ or CD8+ T cells sorted from blood, taken in a trial of the OX40 agonist ivuxolimab. The CDR3 sequence is CASSEATLQLNEQFF. The CDR3 DNA sequence: TGTGCCAGCAGTGAAGCCACTTTACAGCTAAATGAGCAGTTCTTC.